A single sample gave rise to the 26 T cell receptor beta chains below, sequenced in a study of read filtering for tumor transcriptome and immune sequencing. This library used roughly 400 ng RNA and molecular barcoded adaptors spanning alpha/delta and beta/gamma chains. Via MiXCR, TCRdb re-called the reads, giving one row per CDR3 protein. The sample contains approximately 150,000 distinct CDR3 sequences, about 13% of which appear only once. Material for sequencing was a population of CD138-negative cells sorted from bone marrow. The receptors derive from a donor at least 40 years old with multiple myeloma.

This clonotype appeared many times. CDR3 residues: CASSLATPDTQYF. As DNA, the CDR3 is TGTGCCAGCAGCTTAGCGACCCCAGATACGCAGTATTTT. The chain recombines TRBV13 with TRBJ2-3; D is unclear. V shed 1 base and J shed 4 bases, with 6 bases lying between them. Germline V gene sequence: CDR1 PRHDT, CDR2 FYEKMQ (reference sequence). The CDR3 extends over 13 amino acids.

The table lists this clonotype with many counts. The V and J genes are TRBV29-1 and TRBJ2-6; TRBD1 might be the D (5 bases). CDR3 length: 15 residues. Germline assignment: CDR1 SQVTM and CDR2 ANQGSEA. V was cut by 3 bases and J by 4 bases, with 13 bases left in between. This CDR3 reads CSVDAGFSGANVLTF. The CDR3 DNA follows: TGCAGCGTTGATGCAGGGTTTTCCGGGGCCAACGTCCTGACTTTC.

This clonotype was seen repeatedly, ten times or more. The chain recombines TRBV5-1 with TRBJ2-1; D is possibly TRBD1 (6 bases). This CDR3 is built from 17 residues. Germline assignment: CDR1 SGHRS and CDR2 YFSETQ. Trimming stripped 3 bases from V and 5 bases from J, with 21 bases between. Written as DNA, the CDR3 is TGCGCCAGCAGCTGGGGACATGGGCGACGGGGAGACAATGAGCAGTTCTTC. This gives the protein CASSWGHGRRGDNEQFF.

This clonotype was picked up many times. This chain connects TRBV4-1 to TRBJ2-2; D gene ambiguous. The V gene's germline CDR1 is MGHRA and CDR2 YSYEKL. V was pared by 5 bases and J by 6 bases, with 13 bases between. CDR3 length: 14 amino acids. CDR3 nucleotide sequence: TGCGCCAGCAGCTATGGACCCTTAGCCGGGGAGCTGTTTTTT. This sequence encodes CASSYGPLAGELFF.

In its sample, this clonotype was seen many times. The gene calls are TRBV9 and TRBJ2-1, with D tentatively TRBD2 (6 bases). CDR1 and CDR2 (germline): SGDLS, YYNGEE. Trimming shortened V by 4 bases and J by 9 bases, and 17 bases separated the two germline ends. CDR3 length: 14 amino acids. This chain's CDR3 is CASSLVAVPGEQFF. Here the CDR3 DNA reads TGTGCCAGCAGCCTCGTAGCGGTGCCCGGTGAGCAGTTCTTC.

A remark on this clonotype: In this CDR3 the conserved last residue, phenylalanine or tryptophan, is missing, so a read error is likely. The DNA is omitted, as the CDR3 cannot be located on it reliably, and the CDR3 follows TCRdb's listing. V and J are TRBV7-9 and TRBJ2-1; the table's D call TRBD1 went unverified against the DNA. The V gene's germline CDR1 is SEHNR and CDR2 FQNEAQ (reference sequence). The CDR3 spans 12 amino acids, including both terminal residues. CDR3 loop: CASSLGGMEQIY.

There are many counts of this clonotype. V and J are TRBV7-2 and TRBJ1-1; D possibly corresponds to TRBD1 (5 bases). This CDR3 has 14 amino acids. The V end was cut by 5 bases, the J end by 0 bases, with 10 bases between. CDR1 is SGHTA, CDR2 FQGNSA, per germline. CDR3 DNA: TGTGCCAGCAGCCCGGGACCCCTGAACACTGAAGCTTTCTTT. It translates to CASSPGPLNTEAFF.

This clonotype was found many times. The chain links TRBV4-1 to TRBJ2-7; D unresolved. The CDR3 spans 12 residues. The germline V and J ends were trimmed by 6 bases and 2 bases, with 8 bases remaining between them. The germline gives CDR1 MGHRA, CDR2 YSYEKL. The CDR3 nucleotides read TGCGCCAGCAGTTCCGAGGCCTACGAGCAGTACTTC. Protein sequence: CASSSEAYEQYF.

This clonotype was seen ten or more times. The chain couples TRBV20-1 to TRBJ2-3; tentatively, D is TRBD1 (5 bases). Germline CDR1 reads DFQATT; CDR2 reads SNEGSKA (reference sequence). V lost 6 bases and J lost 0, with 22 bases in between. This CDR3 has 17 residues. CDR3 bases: TGCAGTGCCAATCATCCCCCCGAGACAGTGAGCACAGATACGCAGTATTTT. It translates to CSANHPPETVSTDTQYF.

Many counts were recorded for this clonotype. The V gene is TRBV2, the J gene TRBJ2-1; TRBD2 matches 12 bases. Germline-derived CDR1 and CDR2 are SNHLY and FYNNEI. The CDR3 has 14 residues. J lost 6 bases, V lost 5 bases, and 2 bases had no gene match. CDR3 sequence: CASSRTSGTNEQFF. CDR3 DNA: TGTGCCAGCAGTAGGACTAGCGGGACCAATGAGCAGTTCTTC. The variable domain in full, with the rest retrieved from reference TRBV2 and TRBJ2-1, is EPEVTQTPSHQVTQMGQEVILRCVPISNHLYFYWYRQILGQKVEFLVSFYNNEISEKSEIFDDQFSVERPDGSNFTLKIRSTKLEDSAMYFCASSRTSGTNEQFFGPGTRLTVL.

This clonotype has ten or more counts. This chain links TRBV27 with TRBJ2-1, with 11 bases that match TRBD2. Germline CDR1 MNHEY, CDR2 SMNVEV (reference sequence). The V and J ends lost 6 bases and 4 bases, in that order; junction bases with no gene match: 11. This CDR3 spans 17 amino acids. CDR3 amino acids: CASSPFGGLAAYNEQFF. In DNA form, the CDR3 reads TGTGCCAGCAGCCCCTTCGGGGGACTAGCGGCATACAATGAGCAGTTCTTC.

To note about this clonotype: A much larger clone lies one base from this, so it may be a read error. The CDR3 nucleotides read TGCAGCGTGGACCCTTTCGACAGGGGGCTAAACTATGGCTACGCCTTC. Translated: CSVDPFDRGLNYGYAF. This chain links TRBV29-1 with TRBJ1-2, with TRBD1 identical over 10 bases. CDR3 length equals 16 residues. The V gene's germline CDR1 is SQVTM and CDR2 ANQGSEA.

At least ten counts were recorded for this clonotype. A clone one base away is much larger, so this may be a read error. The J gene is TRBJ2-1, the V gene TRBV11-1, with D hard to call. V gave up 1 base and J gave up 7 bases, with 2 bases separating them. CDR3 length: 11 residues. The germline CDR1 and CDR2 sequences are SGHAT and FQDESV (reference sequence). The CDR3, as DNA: TGTGCCAGCAGCTTAGAGAATGAGCAGTTCTTC. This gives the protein CASSLENEQFF. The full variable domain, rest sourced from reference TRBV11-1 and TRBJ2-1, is EAEVAQSPRYKITEKSQAVAFWCDPISGHATLYWYRQILGQGPELLVQFQDESVVDDSQLPKDRFSAERLKGVDSTLKIQPAELGDSAMYLCASSLENEQFFGPGTRLTVL.

DNA of the CDR3: TGCGCCAGCAGCTTGGAAGCCCCAGTCACCGGGGAGCTGTTTTTT. Protein: CASSLEAPVTGELFF. The chain employs TRBV5-1 and TRBJ2-2; no reliable D call. CDR3 length equals 15 residues. Trimming cost V 0 bases and J 4 bases, with 10 bases left between them. Germline V CDR1 and CDR2: SGHRS, YFSETQ.

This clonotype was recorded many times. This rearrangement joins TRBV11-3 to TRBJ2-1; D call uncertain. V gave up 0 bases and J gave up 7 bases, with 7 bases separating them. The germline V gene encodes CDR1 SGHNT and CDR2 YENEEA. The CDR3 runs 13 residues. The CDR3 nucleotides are TGTGCCAGCAGCTTAGATTGGCTGAATGAGCAGTTCTTC. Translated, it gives CASSLDWLNEQFF.

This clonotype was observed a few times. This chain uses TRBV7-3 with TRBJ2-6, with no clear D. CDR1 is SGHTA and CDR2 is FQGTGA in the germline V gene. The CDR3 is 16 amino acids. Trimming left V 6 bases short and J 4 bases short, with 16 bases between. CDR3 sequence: CASRTGSASGANVLTF. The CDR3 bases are TGTGCCAGCAGAACCGGATCAGCCTCAGGGGCCAACGTCCTGACTTTC.

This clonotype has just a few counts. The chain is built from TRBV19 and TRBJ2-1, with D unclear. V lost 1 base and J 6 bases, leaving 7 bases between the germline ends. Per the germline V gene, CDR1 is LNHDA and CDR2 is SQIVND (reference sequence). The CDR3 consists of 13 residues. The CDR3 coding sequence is TGTGCCAGTAGTATAGCGGGTTTCAATGAGCAGTTCTTC. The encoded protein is CASSIAGFNEQFF.

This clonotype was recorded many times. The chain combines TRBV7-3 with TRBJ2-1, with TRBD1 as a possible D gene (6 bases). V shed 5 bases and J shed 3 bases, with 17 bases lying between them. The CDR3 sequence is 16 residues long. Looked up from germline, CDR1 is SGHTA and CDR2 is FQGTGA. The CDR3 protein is CASSPGVAPLYNEQFF. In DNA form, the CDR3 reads TGTGCCAGCAGCCCAGGGGTAGCGCCCCTCTACAATGAGCAGTTCTTC.

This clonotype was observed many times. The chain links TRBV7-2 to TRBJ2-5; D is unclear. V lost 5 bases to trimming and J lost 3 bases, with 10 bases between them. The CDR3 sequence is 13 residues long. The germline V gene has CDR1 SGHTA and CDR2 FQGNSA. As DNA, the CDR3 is TGTGCCAGCAGCAAGAATCGGAAAGAGACCCAGTACTTC. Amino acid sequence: CASSKNRKETQYF.

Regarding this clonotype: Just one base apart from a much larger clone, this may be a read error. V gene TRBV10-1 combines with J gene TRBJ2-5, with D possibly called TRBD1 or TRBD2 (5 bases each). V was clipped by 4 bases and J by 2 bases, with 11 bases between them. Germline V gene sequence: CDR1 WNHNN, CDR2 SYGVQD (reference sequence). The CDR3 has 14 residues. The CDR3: CASSVGVGQETQYF. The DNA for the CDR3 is TGCGCCAGCAGTGTGGGGGTCGGTCAAGAGACCCAGTACTTC.

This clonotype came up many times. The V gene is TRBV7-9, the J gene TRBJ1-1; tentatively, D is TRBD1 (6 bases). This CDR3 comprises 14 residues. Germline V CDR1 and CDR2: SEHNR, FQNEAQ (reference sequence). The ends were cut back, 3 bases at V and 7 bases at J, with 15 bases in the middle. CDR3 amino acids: CASSFSNRALEAFF. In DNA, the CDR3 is TGTGCCAGCAGCTTTTCGAACAGGGCCCTTGAAGCTTTCTTT.

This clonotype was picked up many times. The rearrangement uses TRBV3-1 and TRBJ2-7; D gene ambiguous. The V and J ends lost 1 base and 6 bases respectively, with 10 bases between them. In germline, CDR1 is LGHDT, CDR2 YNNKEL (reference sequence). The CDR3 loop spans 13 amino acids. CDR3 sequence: CASSQGGRSEQYF. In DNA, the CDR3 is TGTGCCAGCAGCCAAGGGGGTCGCAGCGAGCAGTACTTC.

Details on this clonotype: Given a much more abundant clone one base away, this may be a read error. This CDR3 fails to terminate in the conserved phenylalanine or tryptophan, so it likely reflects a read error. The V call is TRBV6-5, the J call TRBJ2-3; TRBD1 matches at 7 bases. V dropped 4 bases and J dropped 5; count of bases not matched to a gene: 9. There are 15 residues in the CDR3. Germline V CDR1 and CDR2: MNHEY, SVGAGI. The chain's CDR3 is CASSSTGARGDTQYL. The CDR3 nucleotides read TGTGCCAGCAGTTCTACAGGGGCAAGGGGAGATACGCAGTATCTT.

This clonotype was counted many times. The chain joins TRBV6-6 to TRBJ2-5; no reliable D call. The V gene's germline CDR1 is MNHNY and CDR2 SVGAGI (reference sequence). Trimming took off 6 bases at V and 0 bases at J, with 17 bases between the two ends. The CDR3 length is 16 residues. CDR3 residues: CASRRNEDRYQETQYF. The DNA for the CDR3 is TGTGCCAGCAGACGCAATGAGGACCGTTACCAAGAGACCCAGTACTTC.

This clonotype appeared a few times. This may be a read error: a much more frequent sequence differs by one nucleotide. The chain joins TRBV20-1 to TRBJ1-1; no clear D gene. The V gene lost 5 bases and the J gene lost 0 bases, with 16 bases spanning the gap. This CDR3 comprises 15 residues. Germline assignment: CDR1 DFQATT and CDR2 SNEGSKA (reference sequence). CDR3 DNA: TGCAGTGCTTCCTCCCCCGGCGGGATGAACACTGAAGCTTTCTTT. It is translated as CSASSPGGMNTEAFF.

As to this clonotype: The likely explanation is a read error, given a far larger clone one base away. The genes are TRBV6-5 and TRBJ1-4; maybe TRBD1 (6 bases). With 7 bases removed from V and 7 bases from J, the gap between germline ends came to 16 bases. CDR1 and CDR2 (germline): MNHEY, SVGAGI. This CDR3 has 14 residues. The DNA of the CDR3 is TGTGCCAGCAATGATGGACAGCTTGTTGAAAAACTGTTTTTT. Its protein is CASNDGQLVEKLFF.